The 23 T cell receptor beta chains below come from one sample, sequenced in a study of blood T cells in healthy people across ages. Primers used in a second PCR of roughly 7 to 12 cycles were a sample-barcoded 5' primer and a J-beta primer mix. MiXCR, applied by TCRdb to the 5' RACE reads, yields one record per CDR3 protein. The sample holds 1.5 million to 2 million distinct CDR3 sequences, roughly 27% seen once. Sequenced sample: blood. All receptors come from a woman aged 25 to 39 in good health.

V and J are TRBV7-2 and TRBJ2-7, with TRBD2 matching over 9 bases. J lost 9 bases, V lost 1 base, and 16 bases had no gene match. CDR3 length: 17 residues. Germline values: CDR1 SGHTA, CDR2 FQGNSA. The CDR3 bases are TGTGCCAGCAGCTTAGGCGGTCGGGCTAGCGGGGCAAATAGGCAGTACTTC. This translates into CASSLGGRASGANRQYF. The full variable domain, with the rest looked up from reference TRBV7-2 and TRBJ2-7, is GAGVSQSPSNKVTEKGKDVELRCDPISGHTALYWYRQSLGQGLEFLIYFQGNSAPDKSGLPSDRFSAERTGGSVSTLTIQRTQQEDSAVYLCASSLGGRASGANRQYFGPGTRLTVT.

The table lists this clonotype with a count of one. The chain uses TRBV20-1 and TRBJ2-7; 8 bases map to TRBD1. The trim removed 3 bases at V and 1 base at J, leaving 11 bases unmatched. CDR3 length: 16 residues. CDR1 and CDR2 (germline): DFQATT, SNEGSKA (reference sequence). The CDR3 DNA sequence: TGCAGTGCTAGGGGCTCCGGGACAGGTGTTTCCTACGAGCAGTACTTC. It is translated as CSARGSGTGVSYEQYF.

V is TRBV29-1 and J is TRBJ1-1; D gene unclear. V lost 4 bases and J lost 4, with 16 bases in between. This CDR3 comprises 14 residues. The germline V gene encodes CDR1 SQVTM and CDR2 ANQGSEA. The CDR3 sequence is CSVALLKGGTEAFF. The CDR3 DNA sequence: TGCAGCGTTGCCCTTTTAAAGGGAGGCACTGAAGCTTTCTTT.

V usage is TRBV7-6 and J usage is TRBJ2-3; D may match TRBD1 or TRBD2 (6 bases each). The CDR3 has 16 amino acids. Germline V gene sequence: CDR1 SGHVS, CDR2 FNYEAQ. Trimming took off 1 base at V and 6 bases at J, with 17 bases between the two ends. The CDR3 nucleotides are TGTGCCAGCAGCTTAGGAGTGACTAGGGGGGCCGATACGCAGTATTTT. This codes for CASSLGVTRGADTQYF.

The chain employs TRBV7-2 and TRBJ1-1; no firm D call. CDR1 SGHTA and CDR2 FQGNSA come from the germline V gene. This CDR3 region has 12 residues. Trimming removed 5 bases from V and 3 bases from J, with 7 bases in between. CDR3 loop: CASSGEDTEAFF. The CDR3 DNA follows: TGTGCCAGCAGCGGGGAGGACACTGAAGCTTTCTTT.

Only a few counts were recorded for this clonotype. V and J are TRBV30 and TRBJ2-3; D perhaps matches TRBD2 (6 bases). This CDR3 is 14 amino acids long. Germline V gene data show CDR1 as GTSNPN and CDR2 as SVGIG (reference sequence). V gave up 7 bases and J gave up 6 bases, with 20 bases separating them. The CDR3 reads CASTPRDSFDTQYF. In DNA form, the CDR3 reads TGTGCCTCCACCCCACGGGACTCATTTGATACGCAGTATTTT.

The count of this clonotype is one. A read error is possible here, since a much larger clone lies one base away. V gene TRBV6-6 combines with J gene TRBJ1-5; possibly TRBD1 for D (5 bases). V lost 2 bases and J 9 bases, leaving 23 bases between the germline ends. The length of the CDR3 is 17 residues. Germline V gives CDR1 MNHNY, CDR2 SVGAGI (reference sequence). This CDR3 reads CASSYGRKGPSYRPQHF. CDR3 coding DNA: TGTGCCAGCAGTTACGGCCGAAAGGGACCCAGTTATCGGCCCCAGCATTTT.

This clonotype was seen ten or more times. The chain carries TRBV6-6 and TRBJ2-5, with 10 bases lining up with TRBD1. V lost 6 bases, J lost 2 bases, and 9 bases stayed unmatched. Germline loops: CDR1 MNHNY, CDR2 SVGAGI (reference sequence). The CDR3 loop spans 16 amino acids. The CDR3 reads CASRPEGQGTQETQYF. The CDR3 DNA sequence: TGTGCCAGCAGGCCTGAGGGACAGGGGACACAAGAGACCCAGTACTTC.

In its sample, this clonotype was seen a few times. The chain is built from TRBV5-1 and TRBJ1-2; TRBD1 matches 7 bases. V gave up 1 base and J gave up 7 bases; unmatched junction bases: 4. Germline CDR1 SGHRS, CDR2 YFSETQ. CDR3 size: 13 residues. The CDR3 nucleotides read TGCGCCAGCAGCTTGCCGACAGGGTCTGGCTACACCTTC. Translating it yields CASSLPTGSGYTF.

Concerning this clonotype itself: This clone may be a read error of a much larger clone one base away. This rearrangement joins TRBV6-2 or TRBV6-3 to TRBJ1-2, with D uncertain. In germline, CDR1 is MNHEY, CDR2 SVGEGT. The CDR3 covers 13 residues. V dropped 7 bases and J dropped 4 bases, with 13 bases sitting between them. Here the CDR3 DNA reads TGTGCCAGCACCGACGGAGTACCCTATGGCTACACCTTC. This translates into CASTDGVPYGYTF.

This clonotype was recorded a few times. The chain carries TRBV29-1 and TRBJ1-2, with a tentative D call TRBD1 (5 bases). The CDR3 runs to 14 residues. The V end was cut by 2 bases, the J end by 5 bases, with 15 bases between. The V gene's germline CDR1 is SQVTM and CDR2 ANQGSEA. This CDR3 reads CSVEPAGGGYGYTF. The DNA for the CDR3 is TGCAGCGTTGAACCGGCGGGGGGGGGATATGGCTACACCTTC.

CDR3 sequence reads: CASSWGLAGCGEQYF. The CDR3 coding sequence is TGCGCCAGCAGCTGGGGGTTAGCGGGATGCGGAGAGCAGTACTTC. J is TRBJ2-7 and V is TRBV5-1; TRBD2 matches 8 bases. This CDR3 region has 15 residues. Per germline, CDR1 SGHRS and CDR2 YFSETQ. Trimming cost V 3 bases and J 7 bases; bases outside gene matches: 12.

This clonotype was detected ten times or more. The rearrangement joins TRBV6-2 or TRBV6-3 to TRBJ2-4; D not certain. Trimming left V 7 bases short and J 4 bases short, with 14 bases between. The CDR3 runs to 14 residues. Germline CDR1 is MNHEY and CDR2 is SVGEGT. Here the CDR3 DNA reads TGTGCCAGCACCACTCCCCGGCAGAAAAACATTCAGTACTTC. Protein product: CASTTPRQKNIQYF.

A few counts support this clonotype. The chain couples TRBV30 to TRBJ2-1; 10 bases are a match to TRBD1. V dropped 2 bases and J dropped 8; count of bases not matched to a gene: 9. From germline, CDR1 is GTSNPN and CDR2 SVGIG (reference sequence). The CDR3 is 15 residues long. Here the CDR3 DNA reads TGTGCCTGGAGTCCCTCCGGGACAGGGGACGATGAGCAGTTCTTC. Translating gives CAWSPSGTGDDEQFF.

This clonotype was seen at least ten times. This chain connects TRBV24-1 to TRBJ2-7; D not certain. Trimming cost V 9 bases and J 7 bases, with 9 bases left between them. The CDR3 is 10 amino acids. Germline CDR1 KGHDR, CDR2 SFDVKD. Written as DNA, the CDR3 is TGTGCCACCCAAACGAAGGAGCAGTACTTC. This gives the protein CATQTKEQYF.

This clonotype was found a few times. The chain couples TRBV20-1 to TRBJ1-2; the match to TRBD1 covers 8 bases. Germline V CDR1 and CDR2: DFQATT, SNEGSKA (reference sequence). CDR3 length: 13 residues. V shed 5 bases and J 2 bases; nucleotides not matched to a gene: 4. This CDR3 reads CSAEDRVNYGYTF. Written as DNA, the CDR3 is TGCAGTGCTGAGGACAGGGTAAACTATGGCTACACCTTC.

This clonotype was seen a few times. The chain combines TRBV10-2 with TRBJ2-4, with a tentative D call TRBD2 (5 bases). The germline V gene encodes CDR1 WSHSY and CDR2 SAAADI. V dropped 4 bases and J dropped 4 bases, with 14 bases sitting between them. The CDR3 has 15 residues. The CDR3 DNA is TGCGCCAGCAGTGTTGCCGGGGATATGAAAAACATTCAGTACTTC. It specifies CASSVAGDMKNIQYF.

About this clonotype: One end of the junction varies from germline; a read error may be responsible. CDR3 loop: CGVRLSQTNSPLHF. CDR3 bases: TGCGGCGTCCGCCTGAGTCAGACGAACTCACCCCTCCACTTT. The chain has TRBV29-1 and TRBJ1-6; D not resolved. Germline V CDR1 and CDR2: SQVTM, ANQGSEA. The length of the CDR3 is 14 residues. Full variable domain (outside the CDR3, taken from reference TRBV29-1 and TRBJ1-6): SAVISQKPSRDICQRGTSLTIQCQVDSQVTMMFWYRQQPGQSLTLIATANQGSEATYESGFVIDKFPISRPNLTFSTLTVSNMSPEDSSIYLCGVRLSQTNSPLHFGNGTRLTVT.

This clonotype appeared once. The J gene is TRBJ2-1, the V gene TRBV24-1; TRBD2 matches at 10 bases. CDR1 is KGHDR and CDR2 is SFDVKD in the germline V gene. This CDR3 has 16 amino acids. Germline trimming cut 5 bases from V and 8 bases from J; bases unmatched to any gene: 11. The CDR3 nucleotides are TGTGCCACCAGTGGAAGCGGGAGGGAACAGAGGTATGAGCAGTTCTTC. Protein: CATSGSGREQRYEQFF.

A few counts support this clonotype. Germline and junction disagree at one end, which may indicate a read error. This chain connects TRBV7-2 to TRBJ2-1, with 9 bases identical to TRBD1. The CDR3 runs 14 residues. Looked up from germline, CDR1 is SGHTA and CDR2 is FQGNSA. CDR3 coding DNA: TGCGCCAGCAGCCGGGGACAGGGTAACTACGAGCAGTTCTTC. As protein: CASSRGQGNYEQFF.

This clonotype has at least ten counts. The chain uses TRBV30 and TRBJ2-1; no firm D call. The V gene's germline CDR1 is GTSNPN and CDR2 SVGIG (reference sequence). The CDR3 is made up of 11 amino acids. Between the trimmed V and J ends, which lost 0 bases and 10 bases, there was a span of 7 bases. The CDR3 nucleotides are TGTGCCTGGAGTGTAAGCAGGGAGCAGTTCTTC. The encoded protein is CAWSVSREQFF.

V and J are TRBV5-4 and TRBJ1-4, with a possible D match to TRBD1 (5 bases). Deletions cut 0 bases from V and 4 bases from J, with 10 bases between. The CDR3 loop spans 15 amino acids. Germline V gives CDR1 SGHNT, CDR2 YYREEE (reference sequence). The CDR3 DNA is TGTGCCAGCAGCTTGGAAGGGGCGATTAATGAAAAACTGTTTTTT. It yields the protein CASSLEGAINEKLFF.

This clonotype appeared many times. The chain recombines TRBV12-3 or TRBV12-4 with TRBJ2-7; possibly TRBD2 for D (6 bases). The CDR3 loop spans 13 amino acids. Trimming stripped 4 bases from V and 3 bases from J, with 10 bases between. In nucleotides, the CDR3 is TGTGCCAGCAGTTGGGGGGAAAGCTACGAGCAGTACTTC. Amino acid sequence: CASSWGESYEQYF.